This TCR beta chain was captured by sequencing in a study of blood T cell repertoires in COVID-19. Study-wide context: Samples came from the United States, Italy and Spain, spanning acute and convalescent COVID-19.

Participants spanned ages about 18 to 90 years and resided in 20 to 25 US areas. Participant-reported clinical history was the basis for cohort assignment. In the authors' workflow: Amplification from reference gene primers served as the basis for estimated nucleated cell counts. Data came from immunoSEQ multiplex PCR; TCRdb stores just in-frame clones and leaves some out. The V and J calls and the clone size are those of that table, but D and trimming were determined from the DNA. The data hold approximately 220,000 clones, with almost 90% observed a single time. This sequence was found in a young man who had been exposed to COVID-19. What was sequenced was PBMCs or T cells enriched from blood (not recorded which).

CDR3 nucleotide sequence: TGTGCCAGCCAAGACTCCTTCTCTGGAAACACCATATATTTT. Its translation: CASQDSFSGNTIYF. The V call is TRBV6-5, the J call TRBJ1-3; D is uncertain. The CDR3 is 14 residues long. V was shortened by 8 bases and J by 0 bases, with 11 bases between the two germline ends. Germline lookup yields CDR1 MNHEY and CDR2 SVGAGI.